A single sample gave rise to the 21 T cell receptor beta chains below, sequenced in a study of CD8+ T cells in alopecia areata. Treatment reported: oral pan-JAK inhibitor, 5-10 mg twice daily. Once RNA had been extracted, it was reverse transcribed into cDNA to act as the sequencing template. Repertoires were generated with immunoSEQ multiplex PCR, while TCRdb's copy carries only in-frame clones and drops some. Of approximately 210,000 clones listed, less than 45% are singletons. This sample comprised CD4+ T cells sorted from blood, obtained at roughly week 36, from a patient treated with tofacitinib. The origin of the receptors is a human donor with alopecia areata.

The chain carries TRBV29-1 and TRBJ2-1; 9 bases line up with TRBD1. Trimming took 5 bases from V and 5 from J; bases not matched to a gene: 10. This CDR3 region has 15 residues. Germline V gene data show CDR1 as SQVTM and CDR2 as ANQGSEA. CDR3 protein: CSVPRGGQGHNEQFF. The DNA of the CDR3 is TGCAGCGTTCCGAGGGGGGGACAGGGACACAATGAGCAGTTCTTC.

Concerning this clone: One end of the junction is discordant with germline, which a read error may explain. This rearrangement joins TRBV7-7 to TRBJ2-2, with unresolved D. This CDR3 has 12 amino acids. Germline V gene data show CDR1 as SSHAT and CDR2 as FNYEAQ (reference sequence). CDR3 sequence reads: CASSTNTGELFF. In nucleotides, the CDR3 is TGTGCTAGCAGTACGAACACCGGGGAGCTGTTTTTT.

In this sample, this clone turned up a few times. The chain links TRBV6-1 to TRBJ1-2; tentative D call: TRBD1 (6 bases). The germline CDR1 and CDR2 sequences are MNHNS and SASEGT. The length of the CDR3 is 14 residues. V was shortened by 5 bases and J by 7 bases, with 17 bases between the two germline ends. CDR3 sequence (DNA): TGTGCCAGCAGTCTGGAGGGGGGGGCTGGTGGCTACACCTTC. This gives the protein CASSLEGGAGGYTF.

This clone has only a few counts. The V call is TRBV7-2, the J call TRBJ2-2; D is ambiguous. Trimming pared 6 bases from V and 3 bases from J, leaving 11 bases between. Per the germline V gene, CDR1 is SGHTA and CDR2 is FQGNSA. The CDR3 is made up of 14 amino acids. In DNA form, the CDR3 reads TGTGCCAGCAGTTTTGGCCTAGACACCGGGGAGCTGTTTTTT. This gives the protein CASSFGLDTGELFF.

The chain employs TRBV27 and TRBJ1-2; 9 nucleotides align to TRBD1. The germline V gene encodes CDR1 MNHEY and CDR2 SMNVEV (reference sequence). With V trimmed by 5 bases and J by 9 bases, 10 bases remained unmatched. This CDR3 has 14 amino acids. This CDR3 reads CASSAVSGTGSYTF. CDR3 DNA sequence: TGTGCCAGCAGTGCCGTCTCCGGGACAGGGAGCTACACCTTC.

The rearrangement joins TRBV9 to TRBJ2-2; the match to TRBD2 covers 10 bases. The J segment lost 6 bases and the V segment lost 2 bases, leaving 10 bases of the junction unmatched. The CDR3 runs to 17 residues. Germline CDR1 SGDLS, CDR2 YYNGEE. This CDR3 is CASSVSLAGALAGELFF. As DNA, the CDR3 is TGTGCCAGCAGCGTTTCCCTAGCGGGAGCCCTTGCCGGGGAGCTGTTTTTT. The whole variable domain, filled in from reference TRBV9 and TRBJ2-2, reads DSGVTQTPKHLITATGQRVTLRCSPRSGDLSVYWYQQSLDQGLQFLIQYYNGEERAKGNILERFSAQQFPDLHSELNLSSLELGDSALYFCASSVSLAGALAGELFFGEGSRLTVL.

The V call is TRBV6-5, the J call TRBJ1-1; D is unresolved. CDR3 length: 14 residues. V lost 5 bases and J 1 base, leaving 11 bases between the germline ends. Per the germline V gene, CDR1 is MNHEY and CDR2 is SVGAGI. The DNA of the CDR3 is TGTGCCAGCAGTAACCCACCCCAGAACACTGAAGCTTTCTTT. It specifies CASSNPPQNTEAFF.

The V gene is TRBV27, the J gene TRBJ2-2; perhaps TRBD2 as D (6 bases). V dropped 6 bases and J dropped 14 bases, with 22 bases sitting between them. CDR3 length: 14 residues. CDR1 is MNHEY, CDR2 SMNVEV, per germline (reference sequence). CDR3 nucleotide sequence: TGTGCCAGCAGCGATCCCCCTGGAGGGAGGCGACTGTTTTTT. Translation gives CASSDPPGGRRLFF.

This clone came up a few times. The chain links TRBV7-2 to TRBJ2-3; D unresolved. The CDR3 length is 14 residues. Trimming took off 1 base at V and 0 bases at J, with 5 bases between the two ends. Germline V gene data show CDR1 as SGHTA and CDR2 as FQGNSA. CDR3 loop: CASSLVKSTDTQYF. The CDR3 DNA is TGTGCCAGCAGCTTAGTAAAGAGCACAGATACGCAGTATTTT. Supplemented by reference TRBV7-2 and TRBJ2-3, the full variable domain reads GAGVSQSPSNKVTEKGKDVELRCDPISGHTALYWYRQSLGQGLEFLIYFQGNSAPDKSGLPSDRFSAERTGGSVSTLTIQRTQQEDSAVYLCASSLVKSTDTQYFGPGTRLTVL.

The V gene is TRBV15, the J gene TRBJ1-2; D ambiguous. The CDR3 consists of 12 residues. V lost 5 bases to trimming and J lost 4 bases, with 8 bases between them. CDR1 and CDR2 (germline): LNHNV, YYDKDF (reference sequence). For the CDR3, the DNA is TGTGCCACCAGCGCAGCGTCCTATGGCTACACCTTC. Translating gives CATSAASYGYTF.

This clone has just a few counts. J is TRBJ2-7 and V is TRBV7-9; 7 bases are a match to TRBD1. The junction had 4 bases not matched to a gene; V was cut back by 5 bases and J by 0 bases. Germline CDR1 and CDR2: SEHNR and FQNEAQ (reference sequence). The CDR3 is made up of 14 amino acids. The CDR3 DNA reads TGTGCCAGCAGCCGGGACAGCAACTCCTACGAGCAGTACTTC. Amino acids: CASSRDSNSYEQYF.

The chain recombines TRBV6-5 with TRBJ2-5, with TRBD1 as a possible D gene (6 bases). The CDR3 spans 14 residues. V lost 5 bases, J lost 5 bases, and 15 bases lay in between. The germline CDR1 and CDR2 sequences are MNHEY and SVGAGI. As DNA, the CDR3 is TGTGCCAGCAGTCCTCAGGGGTCGTGGGAGACCCAGTACTTC. Its protein product is CASSPQGSWETQYF.

The chain links TRBV18 to TRBJ2-7; 8 bases map to TRBD2. Per germline, CDR1 KGHSH and CDR2 LQKENI. The length of the CDR3 is 15 residues. The V gene end was trimmed by 3 bases and the J gene end by 2 bases; junction bases not matched to a gene: 6. CDR3 loop: CASSPVRGGTYEQYF. The CDR3 nucleotides read TGTGCCAGCTCACCGGTCCGCGGGGGGACCTACGAGCAGTACTTC. Together with reference TRBV18 and TRBJ2-7, the CDR3 gives the full variable domain: NAGVMQNPRHLVRRRGQEARLRCSPMKGHSHVYWYRQLPEEGLKFMVYLQKENIIDESGMPKERFSAEFPKEGPSILRIQQVVRGDSAAYFCASSPVRGGTYEQYFGPGTRLTVT.

The J gene is TRBJ2-3, the V gene TRBV27, with D hard to call. V gave up 5 bases and J gave up 5 bases, with 8 bases separating them. The CDR3 runs 12 residues. CDR1 and CDR2 (germline): MNHEY, SMNVEV (reference sequence). CDR3: CASSAQGDTQYF. Here the CDR3 DNA reads TGTGCCAGCAGTGCCCAAGGAGATACGCAGTATTTT.

V is TRBV6-5 and J is TRBJ1-5; no firm D call. Trimming left V 4 bases short and J 0 bases short, with 4 bases between. The CDR3 has 13 residues. Germline CDR1 MNHEY, CDR2 SVGAGI. CDR3 region: CASSWDSNQPQHF. Here the CDR3 DNA reads TGTGCCAGCAGTTGGGATAGCAATCAGCCCCAGCATTTT.

There are a few counts of this clone. The chain employs TRBV7-2 and TRBJ1-1; 7 bases align to TRBD1. J gave up 6 bases and V 5 bases, and 6 bases lay outside the gene matches. Germline assignment: CDR1 SGHTA and CDR2 FQGNSA. The CDR3 consists of 13 residues. CDR3 sequence (DNA): TGTGCCAGCAGCACAGGGGATTGGCCTGAAGCTTTCTTT. Its translation is CASSTGDWPEAFF.

The rearrangement joins TRBV25-1 to TRBJ2-2, with D possibly being TRBD2 (6 bases). Between the trimmed V and J ends, which lost 5 bases and 6 bases, there was a span of 19 bases. The V gene's germline CDR1 is MGHDK and CDR2 SYGVNS. CDR3 size: 16 residues. The CDR3, as DNA: TGTGCCAGCAGTCCCGGGACTCCTCCGGGGTCCGGGGAGCTGTTTTTT. Its translation: CASSPGTPPGSGELFF.

This clone was observed a few times. The chain carries TRBV19 and TRBJ2-1, with 16 bases aligning to TRBD2. Germline V gene sequence: CDR1 LNHDA, CDR2 SQIVND (reference sequence). Germline trimming cut 5 bases from V and 0 bases from J; bases unmatched to any gene: 7. CDR3 length: 19 residues. The CDR3 spells CASSPPGLAGGSSYNEQFF. For the CDR3, the DNA is TGTGCCAGTAGTCCCCCGGGACTAGCGGGAGGGAGCTCCTACAATGAGCAGTTCTTC.

This clone was observed a single time. The chain has TRBV6-9 and TRBJ2-1, with D unclear. CDR1 and CDR2 from the germline V gene are MNHGY and SVAAGI. The CDR3 loop spans 16 amino acids. Deletions cut 6 bases from V and 3 bases from J, with 18 bases between. CDR3 sequence (DNA): TGTGCCAGCAGCATCCAGCTCCCGAGCGTCTACAATGAGCAGTTCTTC. This encodes CASSIQLPSVYNEQFF.

V usage is TRBV19 and J usage is TRBJ2-1; D possibly uses TRBD1 or TRBD2 (5 bases each). Germline V gene lookup returns CDR1 LNHDA and CDR2 SQIVND (reference sequence). The germline V and J ends were trimmed by 7 bases and 9 bases, with 13 bases remaining between them. This CDR3 is built from 12 residues. In DNA, the CDR3 is TGTGCCAGTAATACGGGGCATGGTGAGCAGTTCTTC. Amino acids: CASNTGHGEQFF.

This clone was observed a few times. The J gene is TRBJ2-1, the V gene TRBV7-2; possibly TRBD2 for D (6 bases). Trimming cost V 2 bases and J 1 base, with 9 bases left between them. The CDR3 length is 15 residues. Germline V CDR1 and CDR2: SGHTA, FQGNSA. CDR3 coding DNA: TGTGCCAGCAGCTTACAGGGACTTTCCTACAATGAGCAGTTCTTC. It translates to CASSLQGLSYNEQFF.